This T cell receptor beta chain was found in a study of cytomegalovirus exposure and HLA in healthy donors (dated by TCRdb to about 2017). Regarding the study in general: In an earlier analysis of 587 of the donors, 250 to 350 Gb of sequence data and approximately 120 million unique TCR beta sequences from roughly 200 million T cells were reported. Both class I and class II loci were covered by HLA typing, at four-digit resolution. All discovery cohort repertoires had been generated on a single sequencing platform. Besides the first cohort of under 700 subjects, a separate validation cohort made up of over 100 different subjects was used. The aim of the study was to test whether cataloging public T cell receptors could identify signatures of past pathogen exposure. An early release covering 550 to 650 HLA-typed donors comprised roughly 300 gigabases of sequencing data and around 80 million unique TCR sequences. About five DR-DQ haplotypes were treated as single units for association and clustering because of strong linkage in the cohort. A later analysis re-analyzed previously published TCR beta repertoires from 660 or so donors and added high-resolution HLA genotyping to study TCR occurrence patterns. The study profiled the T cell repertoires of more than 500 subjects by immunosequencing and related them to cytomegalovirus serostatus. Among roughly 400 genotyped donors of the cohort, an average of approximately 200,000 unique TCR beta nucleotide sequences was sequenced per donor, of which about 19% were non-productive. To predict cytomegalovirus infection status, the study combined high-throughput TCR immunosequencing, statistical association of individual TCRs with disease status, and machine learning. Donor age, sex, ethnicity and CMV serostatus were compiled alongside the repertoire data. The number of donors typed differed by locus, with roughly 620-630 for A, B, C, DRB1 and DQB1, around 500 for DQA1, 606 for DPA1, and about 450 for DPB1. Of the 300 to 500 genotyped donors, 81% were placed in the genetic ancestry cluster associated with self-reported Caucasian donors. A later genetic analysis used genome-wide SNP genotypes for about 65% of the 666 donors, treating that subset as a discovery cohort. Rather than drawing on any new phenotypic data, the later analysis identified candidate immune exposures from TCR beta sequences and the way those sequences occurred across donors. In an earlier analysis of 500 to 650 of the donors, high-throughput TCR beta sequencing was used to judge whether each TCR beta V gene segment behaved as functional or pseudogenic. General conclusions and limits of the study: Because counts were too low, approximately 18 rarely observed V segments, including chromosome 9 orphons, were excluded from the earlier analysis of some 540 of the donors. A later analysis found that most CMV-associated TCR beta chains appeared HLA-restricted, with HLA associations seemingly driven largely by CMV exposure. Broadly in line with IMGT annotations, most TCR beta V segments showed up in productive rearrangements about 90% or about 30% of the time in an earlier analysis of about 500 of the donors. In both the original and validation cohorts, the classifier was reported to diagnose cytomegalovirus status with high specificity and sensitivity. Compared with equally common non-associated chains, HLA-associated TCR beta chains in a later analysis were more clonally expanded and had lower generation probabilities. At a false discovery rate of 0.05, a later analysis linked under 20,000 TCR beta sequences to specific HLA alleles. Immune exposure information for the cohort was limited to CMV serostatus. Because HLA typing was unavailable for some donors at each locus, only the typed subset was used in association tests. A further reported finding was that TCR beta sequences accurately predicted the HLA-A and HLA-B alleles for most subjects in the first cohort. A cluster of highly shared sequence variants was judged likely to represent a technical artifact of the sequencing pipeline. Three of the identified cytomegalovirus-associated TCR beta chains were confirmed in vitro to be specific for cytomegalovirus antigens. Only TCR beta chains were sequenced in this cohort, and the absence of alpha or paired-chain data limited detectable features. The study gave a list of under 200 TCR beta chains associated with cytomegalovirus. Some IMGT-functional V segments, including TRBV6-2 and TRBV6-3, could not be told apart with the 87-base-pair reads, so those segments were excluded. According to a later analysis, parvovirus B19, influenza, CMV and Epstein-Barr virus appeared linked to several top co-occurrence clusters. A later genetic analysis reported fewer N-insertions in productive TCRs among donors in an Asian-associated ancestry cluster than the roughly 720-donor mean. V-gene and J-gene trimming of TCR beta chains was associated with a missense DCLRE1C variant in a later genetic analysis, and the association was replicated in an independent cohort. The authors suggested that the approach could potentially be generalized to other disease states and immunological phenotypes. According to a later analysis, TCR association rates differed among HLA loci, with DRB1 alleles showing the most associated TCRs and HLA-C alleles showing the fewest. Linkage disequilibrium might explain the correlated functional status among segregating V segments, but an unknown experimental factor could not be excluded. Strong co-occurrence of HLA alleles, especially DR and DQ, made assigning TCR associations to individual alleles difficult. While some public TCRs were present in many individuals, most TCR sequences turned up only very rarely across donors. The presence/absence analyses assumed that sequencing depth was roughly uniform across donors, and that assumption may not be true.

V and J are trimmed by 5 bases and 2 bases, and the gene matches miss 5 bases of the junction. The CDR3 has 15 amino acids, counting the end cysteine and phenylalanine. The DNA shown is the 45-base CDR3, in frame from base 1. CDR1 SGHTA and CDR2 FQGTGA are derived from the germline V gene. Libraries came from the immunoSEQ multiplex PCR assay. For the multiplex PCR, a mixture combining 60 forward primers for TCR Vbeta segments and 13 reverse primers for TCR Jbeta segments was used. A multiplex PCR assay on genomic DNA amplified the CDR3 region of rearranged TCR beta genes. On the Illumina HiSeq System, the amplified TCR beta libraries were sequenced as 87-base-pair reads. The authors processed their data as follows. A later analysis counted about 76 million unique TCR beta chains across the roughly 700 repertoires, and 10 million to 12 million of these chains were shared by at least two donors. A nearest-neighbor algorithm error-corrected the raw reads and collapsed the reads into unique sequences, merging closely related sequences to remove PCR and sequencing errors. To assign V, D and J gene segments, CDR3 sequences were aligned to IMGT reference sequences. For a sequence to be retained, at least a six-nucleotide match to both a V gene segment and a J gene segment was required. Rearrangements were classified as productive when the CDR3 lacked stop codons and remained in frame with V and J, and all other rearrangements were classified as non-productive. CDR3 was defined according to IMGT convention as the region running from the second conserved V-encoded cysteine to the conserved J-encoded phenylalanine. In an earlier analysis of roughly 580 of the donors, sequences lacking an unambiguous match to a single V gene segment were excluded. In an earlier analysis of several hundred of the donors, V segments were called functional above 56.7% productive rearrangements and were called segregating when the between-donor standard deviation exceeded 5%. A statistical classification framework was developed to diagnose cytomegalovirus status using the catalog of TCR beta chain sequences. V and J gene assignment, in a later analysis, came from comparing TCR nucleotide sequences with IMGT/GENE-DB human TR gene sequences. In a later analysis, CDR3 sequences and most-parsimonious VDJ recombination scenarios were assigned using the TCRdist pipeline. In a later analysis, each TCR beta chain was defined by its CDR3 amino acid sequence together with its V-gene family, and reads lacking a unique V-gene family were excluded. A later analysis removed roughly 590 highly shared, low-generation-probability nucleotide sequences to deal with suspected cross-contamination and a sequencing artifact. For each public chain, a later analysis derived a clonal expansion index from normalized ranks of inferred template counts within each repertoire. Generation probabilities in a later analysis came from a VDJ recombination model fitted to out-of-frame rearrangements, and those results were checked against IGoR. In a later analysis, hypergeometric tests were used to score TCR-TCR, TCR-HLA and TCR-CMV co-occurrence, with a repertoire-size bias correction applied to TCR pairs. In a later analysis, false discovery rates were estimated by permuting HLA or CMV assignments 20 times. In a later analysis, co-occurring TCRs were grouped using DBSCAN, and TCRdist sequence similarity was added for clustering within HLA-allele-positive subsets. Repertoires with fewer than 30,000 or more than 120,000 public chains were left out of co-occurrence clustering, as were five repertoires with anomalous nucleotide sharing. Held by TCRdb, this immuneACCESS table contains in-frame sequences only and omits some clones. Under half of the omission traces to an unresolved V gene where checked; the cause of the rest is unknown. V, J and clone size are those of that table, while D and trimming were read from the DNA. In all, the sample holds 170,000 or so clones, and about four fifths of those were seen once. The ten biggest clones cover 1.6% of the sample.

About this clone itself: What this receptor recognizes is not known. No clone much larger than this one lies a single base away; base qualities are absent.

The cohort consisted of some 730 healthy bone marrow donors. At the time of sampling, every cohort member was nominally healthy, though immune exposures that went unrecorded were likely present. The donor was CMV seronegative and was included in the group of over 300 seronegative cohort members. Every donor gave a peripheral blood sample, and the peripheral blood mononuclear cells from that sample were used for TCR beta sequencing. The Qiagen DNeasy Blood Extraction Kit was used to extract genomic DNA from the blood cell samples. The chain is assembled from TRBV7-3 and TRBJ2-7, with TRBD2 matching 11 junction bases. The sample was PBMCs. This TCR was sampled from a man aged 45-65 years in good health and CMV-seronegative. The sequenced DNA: TGTGCCAGCAGCATAGCGGGAGGGGGTCCCTACGAGCAGTACTTC. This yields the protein CASSIAGGGPYEQYF.